This T cell receptor (beta chain) was profiled in a study of T cell responses to AZD1222 COVID-19 vaccine. The table came from immunoSEQ multiplex PCR; TCRdb's copy has only in-frame clones and leaves some out. The sample lists 130,000 or so clones, roughly 89% occurring once. Study outcomes and limitations: Unmutated variant regions reportedly attract nearly half of all spike-specific TCRs.

A note on this clone: The antigen remains undetermined.

V was pared by 8 bases and J by 0 bases, with 12 bases between. The CDR3 has 14 residues. Germline loops: CDR1 SGHAT, CDR2 FQDESV (reference sequence). This sequence originates from an adult in good health. The chain recombines TRBV11-1 with TRBJ2-3; D is uncertain. Specimen: peripheral blood, collected on day 0 of MenACWY control vaccination. CDR3 sequence: CASAGRKSTDTQYF. In DNA form, the CDR3 reads TGTGCCAGCGCTGGCAGGAAAAGCACAGATACGCAGTATTTT.